The clone carrying this TCR beta chain has at least ten counts. Germline-derived CDR1 and CDR2 are SQVTM and ANQGSEA. V lost 7 bases to trimming and J lost 3 bases, with 16 bases between them. The CDR3 extends over 13 amino acids. Preparation of the TCRbeta library involved a method that used unique molecular identifiers. MiXCR was run by TCRdb on the PCR reads, yielding one entry per CDR3 protein. The repertoire includes under 750,000 distinct CDR3 sequences, under 30% of them detected once, and 12% to 15% sits in the top ten. This specimen belongs to a study of T-cell reconstitution after alpha-beta-depleted transplantation in children.

Material: PBMCs, mostly from graft donor cells, obtained 360 days after TCRalphabeta/CD19-depleted stem cell transplant. This sequence was found in a boy less than two years old who had a stem cell transplant for acute myeloid leukemia, so the T cells may come from the graft donor. The chain recombines TRBV29-1 with TRBJ2-7, with D possibly matching TRBD2 (6 bases). The CDR3 DNA reads as TGCAGCGGTGTGTCCGGGGGACTCTACGAGCAGTACTTC. Amino acid sequence: CSGVSGGLYEQYF.